Listed below are T cell receptor beta chains from one sample, sequenced in a study of blood T cell repertoires in COVID-19. Some clones are missing from TCRdb's copy, which holds only in-frame ones; the method was immunoSEQ multiplex PCR. The repertoire holds 200,000 to 250,000 clones, with approximately 90% as singletons. The sequenced sample was peripheral blood. Receptors were obtained from a man aged 50-60 years with COVID-19, enrolled during active disease. CDR3s include the opening cysteine and the closing phenylalanine or tryptophan. D genes are given only for firm matches. Only part of the rows carry a size: once, few, many, or a class if the clone is expanded.

clone size,D gene,J gene,V gene,CDR3 protein,CDR3 DNA
NA,TRBD2,TRBJ2-1,TRBV19,CASTSGGLAGGYEQFF,TGTGCCAGTACCTCGGGAGGACTAGCGGGAGGCTATGAGCAGTTCTTC
once,NA,TRBJ2-4,TRBV4-2,CASSQRALTGATKNIQYF,TGTGCCAGCAGCCAACGGGCCCTAACGGGAGCGACCAAAAACATTCAGTACTTC
NA,NA,TRBJ1-3,TRBV28,CASSSPNTIYF,TGTGCCAGCAGTTCTCCGAACACCATATATTTT
NA,NA,TRBJ2-3,TRBV3-1/TRBV3-2,CASSQGPLTDTQYF,TGTGCCAGCAGCCAAGGGCCGCTCACAGATACGCAGTATTTT
NA,NA,TRBJ1-1,TRBV9,CASSPRGLIMNTEAFF,TGTGCCAGCAGCCCCCGCGGGCTAATTATGAACACTGAAGCTTTCTTT
NA,NA,TRBJ2-2,TRBV7-2,CASSSGAGELFF,TGTGCCAGCAGCTCGGGGGCCGGGGAGCTGTTTTTT
NA,NA,TRBJ2-2,TRBV29-1,CSVELEIGELFF,TGCAGCGTTGAACTAGAAATCGGGGAGCTGTTTTTT
NA,TRBD2,TRBJ2-2,TRBV10-3,CAISSGTSGTGELFF,TGTGCCATCAGTTCCGGGACTAGCGGCACCGGGGAGCTGTTTTTT
NA,TRBD1,TRBJ2-7,TRBV18,CASSPGTGLYEQYF,TGTGCCAGCTCACCTGGGACAGGGCTCTACGAGCAGTACTTC
NA,NA,TRBJ2-5,TRBV2,CASSDAAGFQETQYF,TGTGCCAGCAGTGACGCGGCCGGGTTCCAAGAGACCCAGTACTTC
NA,TRBD2,TRBJ2-1,TRBV7-3,CASSLNGGALNEQFF,TGTGCCAGCAGCTTAAACGGGGGGGCCCTCAATGAGCAGTTCTTC
NA,NA,TRBJ2-5,TRBV25-1,CASSAQAIQETQYF,TGTGCCAGCAGTGCACAGGCGATACAAGAGACCCAGTACTTC
NA,TRBD1,TRBJ1-1,TRBV19,CASSINLGTGGDTEAFF,TGTGCCAGTAGTATTAACCTGGGGACAGGTGGTGACACTGAAGCTTTCTTT
NA,NA,TRBJ1-5,TRBV7-9,CASQLGWLPQHF,TGTGCCAGCCAACTAGGGTGGCTGCCCCAGCATTTT
NA,NA,TRBJ2-1,TRBV7-9,CASSLASAANEQFF,TGTGCCAGCAGCTTAGCCTCGGCGGCCAATGAGCAGTTCTTC
once,NA,TRBJ1-2,TRBV12-3/TRBV12-4,CATNYLINYGYTF,TGTGCCACCAACTACCTCATTAACTATGGCTACACCTTC
once,TRBD1,TRBJ2-2,TRBV12-3/TRBV12-4,CASRIDRAGELFF,TGTGCCAGCAGGATAGACAGGGCCGGGGAGCTGTTTTTT
NA,NA,TRBJ1-3,TRBV27,CASSLYPAGNTIYF,TGTGCCAGCAGTTTATATCCGGCTGGAAACACCATATATTTT
NA,NA,TRBJ1-4,TRBV18,CASSPRAAQGNEKLFF,TGTGCCAGCTCACCACGCGCGGCGCAGGGTAATGAAAAACTGTTTTTT
NA,TRBD1,TRBJ1-3,TRBV5-4,CASSLGQGQVGNTIYF,TGTGCCAGCAGCCTTGGACAGGGTCAAGTGGGAAACACCATATATTTT
NA,NA,TRBJ2-5,TRBV25-1,CASNLGTNPPYQETQYF,TGTGCCAGCAATCTCGGGACAAACCCCCCGTACCAAGAGACCCAGTACTTC
NA,NA,TRBJ2-1,TRBV12-3/TRBV12-4,CASSPENEQFF,TGTGCCAGCAGCCCCGAGAATGAGCAGTTCTTC
NA,TRBD2,TRBJ2-7,TRBV27,CASSLWSGAYEQYF,TGTGCCAGCAGTTTATGGAGCGGGGCCTACGAGCAGTACTTC
NA,TRBD1,TRBJ1-1,TRBV2,CATGQGFSGANTEAFF,TGTGCGACGGGACAGGGATTTTCGGGGGCGAACACTGAAGCTTTCTTT
NA,TRBD2,TRBJ2-1,TRBV29-1,CSVVAGGTLAGGGYEQFF,TGCAGCGTTGTAGCGGGCGGGACTCTAGCGGGAGGGGGCTATGAGCAGTTCTTC
NA,TRBD1,TRBJ1-6,TRBV5-1,CASSNPGTGNSPLHF,TGCGCCAGCAGTAACCCCGGGACAGGCAATTCACCCCTCCACTTT
NA,NA,TRBJ2-2,TRBV5-5,CASSFGTNTGELFF,TGTGCCAGCAGCTTCGGGACGAACACCGGGGAGCTGTTTTTT
NA,TRBD1,TRBJ1-3,TRBV30,CAWRGQGNTIYF,TGTGCCTGGAGGGGACAGGGAAACACCATATATTTT
NA,NA,TRBJ2-5,TRBV5-1,CASSLEGRATSLTQYF,TGCGCCAGCAGCTTGGAGGGCAGGGCCACGAGTTTGACCCAGTACTTC
NA,NA,TRBJ1-1,TRBV12-3/TRBV12-4,CASSFDRNTEAFF,TGTGCCAGCAGTTTCGACAGGAACACTGAAGCTTTCTTT
NA,NA,TRBJ2-4,TRBV4-1,CASSQVGQGLAKNIQYF,TGCGCCAGCAGCCAGGTGGGGCAGGGACTAGCCAAAAACATTCAGTACTTC
NA,TRBD1,TRBJ1-5,TRBV3-1/TRBV3-2,CASSQSLGTGLQPQHF,TGTGCCAGCAGCCAATCATTGGGGACAGGGCTTCAGCCCCAGCATTTT
NA,TRBD2,TRBJ2-1,TRBV11-2,CASSPQREGWHNEQFF,TGTGCCAGCAGCCCCCAGCGGGAGGGCTGGCACAATGAGCAGTTCTTC
NA,NA,TRBJ1-5,TRBV21-1,CASSRDTLSNQPQHF,TGTGCCAGCAGCCGGGACACCCTTAGCAATCAGCCCCAGCATTTT
NA,TRBD2,TRBJ2-1,TRBV7-9,CASSPSGTSANNEQFF,TGTGCCAGCAGCCCTAGCGGGACTAGCGCCAACAATGAGCAGTTCTTC
NA,TRBD2,TRBJ2-1,TRBV12-3/TRBV12-4,CATASGRYNEQFF,TGTGCCACCGCTAGCGGGAGATACAATGAGCAGTTCTTC
NA,NA,TRBJ2-2,TRBV18,CASSLTTGTTRTGELFF,TGTGCCAGCTCTCTTACTACTGGGACAACCCGCACCGGGGAGCTGTTTTTT
NA,TRBD2,TRBJ2-7,TRBV27,CASSHAGTRPYEQYF,TGTGCCAGCAGCCACGCCGGGACTAGACCCTACGAGCAGTACTTC
NA,TRBD1,TRBJ1-4,TRBV7-9,CASSPDRVDEKLFF,TGTGCCAGCAGCCCGGACAGGGTTGATGAAAAACTGTTTTTT
NA,TRBD1,TRBJ2-7,TRBV16,CASSPRQGYEQYF,TGTGCCAGCAGCCCCAGACAGGGCTACGAGCAGTACTTC
NA,NA,TRBJ1-2,TRBV9,CASSGSGGGYTF,TGTGCCAGCAGCGGATCGGGGGGAGGCTACACCTTC
NA,TRBD1,TRBJ2-2,TRBV7-2,CASSKGQGFTGELFF,TGTGCCAGCAGCAAGGGACAGGGATTCACCGGGGAGCTGTTTTTT
NA,TRBD1,TRBJ1-1,TRBV2,CAGRVTGGTEAFF,TGTGCCGGAAGGGTGACAGGGGGCACTGAAGCTTTCTTT
NA,NA,TRBJ2-3,TRBV10-3,CAISGEESSTDTQYF,TGTGCCATCAGTGGAGAGGAATCTAGCACAGATACGCAGTATTTT
NA,TRBD2,TRBJ2-3,TRBV5-1,CASSLGLAGAADTQYF,TGCGCCAGCAGCCTGGGACTAGCGGGTGCGGCAGATACGCAGTATTTT
NA,TRBD1,TRBJ1-4,TRBV30,CAWRGQGTTTNEKLFF,TGTGCCTGGAGGGGACAGGGGACCACAACTAATGAAAAACTGTTTTTT
NA,TRBD1,TRBJ2-1,TRBV6-5,CASRDRERYNEQFF,TGTGCCAGCCGAGACAGGGAAAGATACAATGAGCAGTTCTTC
NA,TRBD1,TRBJ2-7,TRBV19,CASSRDRGEEQYF,TGTGCCAGTAGTAGGGACAGGGGAGAAGAGCAGTACTTC
NA,TRBD1,TRBJ1-4,TRBV27,CASSFRAGGTSNEKLFF,TGTGCCAGCAGTTTCAGGGCAGGGGGCACATCTAATGAAAAACTGTTTTTT
NA,NA,TRBJ1-1,TRBV29-1,CSVANRVVENTEAFF,TGCAGCGTTGCTAACAGGGTGGTTGAGAACACTGAAGCTTTCTTT
few,TRBD2,TRBJ2-3,TRBV11-3,CASASGSTDTQYF,TGTGCCAGCGCTAGCGGGAGCACAGATACGCAGTATTTT
few,NA,TRBJ2-1,TRBV5-4,CASSRGGAGTYNEQFF,TGTGCCAGCAGTCGCGGCGGGGCGGGGACCTACAATGAGCAGTTCTTC
NA,NA,TRBJ1-1,TRBV25-1,CASSPQGIGTEAFF,TGTGCCAGCAGTCCTCAGGGGATTGGAACTGAAGCTTTCTTT
NA,NA,TRBJ1-6,TRBV2,CASSLSEGLINSPLHF,TGTGCCAGCAGTCTCTCAGAGGGACTGATTAATTCACCCCTCCACTTT
NA,NA,TRBJ2-1,TRBV3-1/TRBV3-2,CASSQGSEQFF,TGTGCCAGCAGCCAAGGCAGTGAGCAGTTCTTC
NA,TRBD2,TRBJ2-2,TRBV12-5,CASVGIAGGFSGELFF,TGTGCTAGTGTCGGGATAGCGGGAGGTTTTTCCGGGGAGCTGTTTTTT
NA,NA,TRBJ1-5,TRBV5-6,CASSLAGGGDQPQHF,TGTGCCAGCAGCTTGGCCGGGGGGGGTGATCAGCCCCAGCATTTT